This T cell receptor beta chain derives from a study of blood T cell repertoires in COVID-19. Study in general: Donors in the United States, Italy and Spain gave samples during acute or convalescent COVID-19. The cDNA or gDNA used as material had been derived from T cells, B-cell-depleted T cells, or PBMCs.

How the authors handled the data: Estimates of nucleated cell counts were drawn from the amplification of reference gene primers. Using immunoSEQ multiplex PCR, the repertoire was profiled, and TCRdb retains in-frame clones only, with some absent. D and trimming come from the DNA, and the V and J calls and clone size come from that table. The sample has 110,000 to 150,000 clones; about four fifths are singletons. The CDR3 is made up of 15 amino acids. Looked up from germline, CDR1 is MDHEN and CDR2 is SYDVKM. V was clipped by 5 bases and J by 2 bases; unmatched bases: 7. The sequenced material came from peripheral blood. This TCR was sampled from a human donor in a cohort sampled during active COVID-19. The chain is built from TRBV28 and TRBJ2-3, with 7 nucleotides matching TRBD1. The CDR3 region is CASSAPGQHTDTQYF. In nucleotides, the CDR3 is TGTGCCAGCAGTGCACCGGGACAGCACACAGATACGCAGTATTTT.